This TCR beta chain was identified during a study of CD8 T cells in ankylosing spondylitis. This clonotype was seen repeatedly, ten times or more. Its antigen is not identified. From the 5' RACE reads, TCRdb called clonotypes with MiXCR, one entry per CDR3 protein. The sample includes 300,000 to 350,000 distinct CDR3 sequences, around a tenth of them seen just once. Broader study findings: Researchers report that disease-linked clones proved CD8+ and relatively rare in peripheral blood. Previous work reported some of these motif variants in the synovial fluid and blood of reactive arthritis. Significantly higher representation of disease-linked clones was reported for matched ankylosing spondylitis synovial fluid. Seemingly characteristic of ankylosing spondylitis blood was a TCR beta motif consisting of eight highly homologous variants.

Germline-derived CDR1 and CDR2 are SGHRS and YFSETQ. With V trimmed by 2 bases and J by 5 bases, 10 bases remained unmatched. This CDR3 comprises 16 residues. The sample comprised blood, either unsorted or a sorted T cell fraction (not recorded which). The genes are TRBV5-1 and TRBJ1-5, with 7 bases aligning to TRBD1. The sequence came from a female donor with ankylosing spondylitis or in good health (not recorded which). The CDR3 sequence is CASSLHRDRTYQPQHF. Written as DNA, the CDR3 is TGCGCCAGCAGCTTACACCGGGACAGAACCTATCAGCCCCAGCATTTT.